This T cell receptor beta chain is drawn from a study of graft-versus-host responses after intestinal transplantation. Overall study context: Anti-thymocyte globulin was used for induction in all recipients, who then took tacrolimus and steroids for around 3 years. The study, taken as a whole, reports: Early HvG declines after transplant were associated with peak circulating GvH clone levels.

Trimming left V 7 bases short and J 10 bases short, with 22 bases between. This CDR3 is 14 amino acids long. Per the germline V gene, CDR1 is MNHNS and CDR2 is SASEGT. Measured with immunoSEQ multiplex PCR; TCRdb has only the in-frame clones, and not every one. The sample lists roughly 23,000 clones; around 76% were seen once. On this clone itself: Its antigen is as yet unknown.

Lamina propria and intraepithelial lymphocytes were released by processing graft tissue. This TCR was sampled from a human patient who received an intestinal transplant, so some T cells may come from the graft donor. This chain uses TRBV6-1 with TRBJ1-1; possible D gene TRBD1, 5 bases. Sequenced here: ileum tissue, sampled 12 days after intestinal transplant. The CDR3 DNA follows: TGTGCCAGCACCTCAGGGCGGGGATGGGGCGCAGCTTTCTTT. It specifies CASTSGRGWGAAFF.